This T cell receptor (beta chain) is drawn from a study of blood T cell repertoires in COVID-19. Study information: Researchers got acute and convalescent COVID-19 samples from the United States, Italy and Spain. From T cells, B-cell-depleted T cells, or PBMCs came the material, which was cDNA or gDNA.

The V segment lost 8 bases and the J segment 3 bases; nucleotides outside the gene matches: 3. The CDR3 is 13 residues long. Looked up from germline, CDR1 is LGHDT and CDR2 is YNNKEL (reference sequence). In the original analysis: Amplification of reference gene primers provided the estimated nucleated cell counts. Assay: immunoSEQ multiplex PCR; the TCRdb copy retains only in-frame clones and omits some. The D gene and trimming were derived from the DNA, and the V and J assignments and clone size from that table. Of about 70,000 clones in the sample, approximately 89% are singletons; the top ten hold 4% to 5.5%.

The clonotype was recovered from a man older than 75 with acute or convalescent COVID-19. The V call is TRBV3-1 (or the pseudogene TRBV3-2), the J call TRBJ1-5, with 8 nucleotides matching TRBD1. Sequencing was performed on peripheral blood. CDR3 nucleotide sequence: TGTGCCAGCGGGACAGGCGACAATCAGCCCCAGCATTTT. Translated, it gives CASGTGDNQPQHF.